The rows below give T cell receptor beta chains drawn from one sample of a study of beta chain features in type 1 diabetes. Assay used: immunoSEQ multiplex PCR; TCRdb lists only in-frame clones, some missing. The sample carries nearly 350,000 clones, 7% to 9% recorded once. The sequenced sample consisted of central memory CD4+ T cells from blood. All receptors derive from a woman under 30 in good health. Both conserved end residues are part of each CDR3. The D gene is left open where the match is weak. The listing skips clone size in some rows; elsewhere it reads once, few, many or a size class.

few	TRBJ2-1	TRBD2	TRBV7-2	CASSRNSGRRHEQFF	TGTGCCAGTAGCCGAAATAGCGGGAGGAGACATGAGCAGTTCTTC
.	TRBJ2-1	.	TRBV9	CASSVGIGEQFF	TGTGCCAGCAGCGTTGGGATCGGTGAGCAGTTCTTC
.	TRBJ2-6	TRBD1	TRBV7-2	CASSLARGLTGANVLTF	TGTGCCAGCAGCTTAGCGAGGGGGCTAACTGGGGCCAACGTCCTGACTTTC
.	TRBJ2-5	.	TRBV7-2	CASSLVASEQETQYF	TGTGCCAGCAGCTTAGTGGCTAGCGAGCAAGAGACCCAGTACTTC
.	TRBJ2-2	.	TRBV23-1	CASSPTSHPPPGELFF	TGCGCCAGCAGTCCGACGAGCCACCCTCCGCCCGGGGAGCTGTTTTTT
few	TRBJ2-2	.	TRBV5-1	CASSPQGANTGELFF	TGCGCCAGCAGTCCACAGGGTGCGAACACCGGGGAGCTGTTTTTT
.	TRBJ2-7	.	TRBV10-3	CATRGGDNYEQYF	TGTGCCACCCGGGGAGGAGACAACTACGAGCAGTACTTC
many	TRBJ2-5	.	TRBV21-1	CASSPLEVEETQYF	TGTGCCAGCAGCCCCTTAGAGGTCGAAGAGACCCAGTACTTC
few	TRBJ1-2	.	TRBV15	CATSRESGSDYGYTF	TGTGCCACCAGCAGAGAGTCAGGGTCGGACTATGGCTACACCTTC
few	TRBJ2-1	.	TRBV5-4	CASQDPWNEQFF	TGTGCCAGCCAGGACCCGTGGAATGAGCAGTTCTTC
.	TRBJ1-1	.	TRBV9	CASSAEGYTEAFF	TGTGCCAGCAGCGCAGAGGGATACACTGAAGCTTTCTTT
few	TRBJ1-2	TRBD1	TRBV18	CASSPPSGTGGYGYTF	TGTGCCAGCTCACCACCGAGCGGGACAGGGGGCTATGGCTACACCTTC
once	TRBJ2-5	.	TRBV27	CASRDVRETQYF	TGTGCCAGCAGGGACGTCCGCGAGACCCAGTACTTC
many	TRBJ2-2	.	TRBV6-1	CASTLQGFNTGELFF	TGTGCCAGCACCCTCCAAGGCTTTAACACCGGGGAGCTGTTTTTT
many	TRBJ2-4	.	TRBV5-6	CASSLNLGGIQYF	TGTGCCAGCAGCTTGAACCTTGGTGGCATTCAGTACTTC
few	TRBJ2-7	.	TRBV4-2	CASSQSAGTYEQYF	TGTGCCAGCAGCCAATCCGCCGGGACCTACGAGCAGTACTTC
many	TRBJ2-3	TRBD2	TRBV7-2	CASSPLAGPGWNTQYF	TGTGCCAGCAGCCCATTAGCGGGACCAGGGTGGAATACGCAGTATTTT
few	TRBJ2-5	TRBD1	TRBV4-2	CASSQPGTGVSETQYF	TGTGCCAGCAGCCAGCCCGGGACAGGGGTGTCGGAGACCCAGTACTTC
.	TRBJ2-7	TRBD1	TRBV6-5	CASSLTQGPHEQYF	TGTGCCAGCAGTCTCACACAGGGGCCCCACGAGCAGTACTTC
few	TRBJ1-4	TRBD1	TRBV2	CASSSGQGGEKLFF	TGTGCCAGCAGCTCAGGACAGGGCGGTGAAAAACTGTTTTTT
.	TRBJ2-1	TRBD1	TRBV18	CASSPWDRDMYNEQFF	TGTGCCAGCTCACCATGGGACAGGGATATGTACAATGAGCAGTTCTTC
.	TRBJ2-7	.	TRBV5-4	CASSEPSSYEQYF	TGTGCCAGCAGTGAACCAAGCTCCTACGAGCAGTACTTC
.	TRBJ2-7	.	TRBV4-3	CASSQDSGGTHYEQYF	TGCGCCAGCAGCCAAGATTCGGGGGGCACCCACTACGAGCAGTACTTC
.	TRBJ2-4	TRBD1	TRBV20-1	CSAQDRDIQYF	TGCAGTGCGCAAGACAGGGACATTCAGTACTTC
.	TRBJ2-7	.	TRBV20-1	CSARDQYEQYF	TGCAGTGCTAGAGATCAGTACGAGCAGTACTTC
few	TRBJ2-7	.	TRBV6-6	CASSYYREQYF	TGTGCCAGCAGTTACTACCGCGAGCAGTACTTC
.	TRBJ2-6	TRBD1	TRBV5-5	CASSLQVRGQAVLTF	TGTGCCAGCAGCTTGCAGGTACGGGGACAGGCTGTCCTGACTTTC
many	TRBJ2-1	.	TRBV7-2	CASSVHNEQFF	TGTGCCAGCAGCGTTCACAATGAGCAGTTCTTC
.	TRBJ2-3	TRBD2	TRBV10-3	CAIKGGGTDTQYF	TGTGCCATCAAGGGCGGGGGTACAGATACGCAGTATTTT
many	TRBJ2-1	.	TRBV5-4	CASSLTSGATYNEQFF	TGTGCCAGCAGCTTAACGAGCGGAGCTACCTACAATGAGCAGTTCTTC
many	TRBJ2-3	TRBD2	TRBV10-3	CASKAGGIDTQYF	TGTGCCAGTAAAGCGGGAGGGATAGATACGCAGTATTTT
few	TRBJ1-1	.	TRBV11-1	CASSRGTNTEAFF	TGTGCCAGCAGCCGAGGAACGAACACTGAAGCTTTCTTT
many	TRBJ2-3	.	TRBV7-2	CASSFIGRTDTQYF	TGTGCCAGCAGCTTTATCGGGCGTACAGATACGCAGTATTTT
many	TRBJ2-2	.	TRBV28	CASTPVGPEDTGELFF	TGTGCCAGCACCCCCGTCGGACCGGAGGACACCGGGGAGCTGTTTTTT
few	TRBJ1-4	.	TRBV7-9	CASSLAGGFEKLFF	TGTGCCAGCAGCTTAGCAGGGGGGTTTGAAAAACTGTTTTTT
.	TRBJ2-7	.	TRBV5-1	CASSLGAPTYEQYF	TGCGCCAGCAGCCTAGGGGCCCCCACCTACGAGCAGTACTTC
few	TRBJ1-1	TRBD1	TRBV18	CASSRDRGNTEAFF	TGTGCCAGCTCACGGGACAGGGGGAACACTGAAGCTTTCTTT
few	TRBJ1-4	.	TRBV7-4	CASSLGHFGVEKLFF	TGTGCCAGCAGCTTAGGGCATTTCGGGGTTGAAAAACTGTTTTTT
few	TRBJ2-5	.	TRBV7-2	CASSQGGRAQETQYF	TGTGCCAGCAGCCAGGGGGGCAGGGCCCAAGAGACCCAGTACTTC
.	TRBJ2-7	.	TRBV7-9	CASSPYTGTIYEQYF	TGTGCCAGCAGCCCTTACACAGGTACTATCTACGAGCAGTACTTC
few	TRBJ1-2	TRBD1	TRBV5-1	CASSLGQDYGYTF	TGCGCCAGCAGCTTAGGACAGGACTATGGCTACACCTTC
.	TRBJ2-2	TRBD2	TRBV2	CASSLKFGRAYAGELFF	TGTGCCAGCAGCCTCAAATTCGGGAGGGCCTACGCCGGGGAGCTGTTTTTT